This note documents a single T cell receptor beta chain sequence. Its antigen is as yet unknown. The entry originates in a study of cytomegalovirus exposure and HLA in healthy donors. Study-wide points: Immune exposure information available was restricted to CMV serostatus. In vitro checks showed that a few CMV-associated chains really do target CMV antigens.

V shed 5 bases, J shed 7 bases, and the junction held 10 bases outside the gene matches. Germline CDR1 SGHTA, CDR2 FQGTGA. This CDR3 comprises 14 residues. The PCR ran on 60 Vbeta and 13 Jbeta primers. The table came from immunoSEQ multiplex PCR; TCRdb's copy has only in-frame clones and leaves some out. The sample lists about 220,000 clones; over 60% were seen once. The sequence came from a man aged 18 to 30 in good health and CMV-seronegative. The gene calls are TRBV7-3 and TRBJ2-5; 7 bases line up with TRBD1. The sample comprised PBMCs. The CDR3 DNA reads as TGTGCCAGCAGCCCGTCGACAGGGTTAGGGACCCAGTACTTC. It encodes CASSPSTGLGTQYF. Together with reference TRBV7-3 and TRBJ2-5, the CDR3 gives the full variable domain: GAGVSQTPSNKVTEKGKYVELRCDPISGHTALYWYRQSLGQGPEFLIYFQGTGAADDSGLPNDRFFAVRPEGSVSTLKIQRTERGDSAVYLCASSPSTGLGTQYFGPGTRLLVL.